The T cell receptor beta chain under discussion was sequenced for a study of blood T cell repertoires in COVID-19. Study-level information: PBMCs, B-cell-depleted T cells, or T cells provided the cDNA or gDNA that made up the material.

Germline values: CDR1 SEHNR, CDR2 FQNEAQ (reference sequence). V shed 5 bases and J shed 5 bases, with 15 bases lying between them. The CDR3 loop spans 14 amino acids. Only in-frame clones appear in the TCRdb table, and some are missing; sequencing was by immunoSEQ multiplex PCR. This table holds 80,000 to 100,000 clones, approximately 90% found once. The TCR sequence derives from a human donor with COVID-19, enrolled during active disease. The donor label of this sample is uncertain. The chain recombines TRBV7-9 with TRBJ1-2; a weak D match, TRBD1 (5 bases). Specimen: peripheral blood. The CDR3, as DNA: TGTGCCAGCAGCCCCGCGGCAGGGCAGTATGGCTACACCTTC. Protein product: CASSPAAGQYGYTF.